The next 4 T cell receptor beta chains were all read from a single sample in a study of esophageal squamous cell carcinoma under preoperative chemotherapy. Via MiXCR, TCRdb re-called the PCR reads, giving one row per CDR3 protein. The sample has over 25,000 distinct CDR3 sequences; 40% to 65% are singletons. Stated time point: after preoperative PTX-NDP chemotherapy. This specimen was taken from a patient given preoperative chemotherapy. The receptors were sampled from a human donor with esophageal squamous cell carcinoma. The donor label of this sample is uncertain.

In nucleotides, the CDR3 is TGTGCCAGCAGTTATACGGGGGGGTCGGGGACCCAGTACTTC. It codes for CASSYTGGSGTQYF. The chain joins TRBV6-5 to TRBJ2-1; TRBD2 agrees at 8 bases. TRBJ2-5 matches the DNA end more closely, so the J call is doubtful. CDR1 is MNHEY and CDR2 is SVGAGI in the germline V gene. The CDR3 sequence is 14 residues long.

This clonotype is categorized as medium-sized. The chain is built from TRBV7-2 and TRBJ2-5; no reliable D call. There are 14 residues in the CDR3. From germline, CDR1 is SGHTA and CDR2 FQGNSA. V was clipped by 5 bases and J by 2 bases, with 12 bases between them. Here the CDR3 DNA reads TGTGCCAGCAGCCCCGGCGCAGCTCAAGAGACCCAGTACTTC. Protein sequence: CASSPGAAQETQYF.

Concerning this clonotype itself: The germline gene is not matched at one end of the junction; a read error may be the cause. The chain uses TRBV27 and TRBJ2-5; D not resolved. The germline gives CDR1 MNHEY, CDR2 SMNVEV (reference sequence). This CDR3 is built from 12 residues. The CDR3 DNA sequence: TGTGCCAGCAGTTACGGCACAGACATTCAGTATTTC. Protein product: CASSYGTDIQYF.

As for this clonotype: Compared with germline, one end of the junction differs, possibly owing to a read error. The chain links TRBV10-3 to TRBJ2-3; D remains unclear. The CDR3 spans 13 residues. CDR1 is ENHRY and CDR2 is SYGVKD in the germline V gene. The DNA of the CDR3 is TGTGCCACCAGTAGTGCGATCTGGGATACGCAGTATTTT. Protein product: CATSSAIWDTQYF.